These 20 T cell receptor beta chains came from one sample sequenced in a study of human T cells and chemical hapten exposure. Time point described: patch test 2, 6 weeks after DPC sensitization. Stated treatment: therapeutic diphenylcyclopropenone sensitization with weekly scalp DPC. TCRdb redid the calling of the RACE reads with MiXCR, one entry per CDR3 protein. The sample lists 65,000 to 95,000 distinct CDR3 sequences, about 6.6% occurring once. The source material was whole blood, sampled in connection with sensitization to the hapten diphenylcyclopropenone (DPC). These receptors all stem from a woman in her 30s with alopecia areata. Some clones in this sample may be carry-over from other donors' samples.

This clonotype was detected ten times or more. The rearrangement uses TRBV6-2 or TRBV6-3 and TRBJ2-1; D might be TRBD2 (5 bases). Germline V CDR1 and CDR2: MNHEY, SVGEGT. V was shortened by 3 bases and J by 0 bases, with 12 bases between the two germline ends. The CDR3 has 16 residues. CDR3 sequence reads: CASSYRGKSSYNEQFF. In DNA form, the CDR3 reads TGTGCCAGCAGTTATAGAGGGAAGAGCTCCTACAATGAGCAGTTCTTC.

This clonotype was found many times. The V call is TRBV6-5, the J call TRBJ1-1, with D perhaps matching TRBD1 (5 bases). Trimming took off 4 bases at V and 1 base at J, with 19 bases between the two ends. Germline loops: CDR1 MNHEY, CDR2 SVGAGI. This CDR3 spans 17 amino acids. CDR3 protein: CASSSSWGRAQNTEAFF. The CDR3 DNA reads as TGTGCCAGCAGTTCCTCGTGGGGCAGGGCTCAGAACACTGAAGCTTTCTTT.

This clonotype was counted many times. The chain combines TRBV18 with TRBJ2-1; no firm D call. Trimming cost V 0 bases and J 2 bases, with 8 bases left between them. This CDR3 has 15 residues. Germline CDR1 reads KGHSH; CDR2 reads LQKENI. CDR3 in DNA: TGTGCCAGCTCACCACCAATGGTACCCTACAATGAGCAGTTCTTC. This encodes CASSPPMVPYNEQFF.

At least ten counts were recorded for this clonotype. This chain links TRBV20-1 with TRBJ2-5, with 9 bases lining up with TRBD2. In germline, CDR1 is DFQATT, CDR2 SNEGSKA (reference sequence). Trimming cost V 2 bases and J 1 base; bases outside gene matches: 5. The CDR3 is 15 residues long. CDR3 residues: CSARRGGGAQETQYF. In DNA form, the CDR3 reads TGCAGTGCTAGAAGGGGCGGGGGGGCCCAAGAGACCCAGTACTTC.

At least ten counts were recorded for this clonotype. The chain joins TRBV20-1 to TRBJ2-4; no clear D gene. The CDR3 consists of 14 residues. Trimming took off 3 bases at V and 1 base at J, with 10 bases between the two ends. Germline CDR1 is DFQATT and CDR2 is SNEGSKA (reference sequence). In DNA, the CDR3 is TGCAGTGCTAGTCCACCCTTGGCCAAAAACATTCAGTACTTC. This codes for CSASPPLAKNIQYF.

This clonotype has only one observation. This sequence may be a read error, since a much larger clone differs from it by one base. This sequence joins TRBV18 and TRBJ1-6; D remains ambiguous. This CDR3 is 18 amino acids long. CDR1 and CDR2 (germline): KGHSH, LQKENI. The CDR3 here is CASSLTTDPWASNSPLNF. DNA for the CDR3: TGTGCCAGCTCACTAACGACGGACCCGTGGGCGAGTAATTCACCCCTCAACTTT.

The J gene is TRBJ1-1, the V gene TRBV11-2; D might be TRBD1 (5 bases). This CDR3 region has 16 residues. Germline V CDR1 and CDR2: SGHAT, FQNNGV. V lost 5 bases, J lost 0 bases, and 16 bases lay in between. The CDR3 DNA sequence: TGTGCCAGCAGCCCCCCGCGACAGCCCATGAACACTGAAGCTTTCTTT. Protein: CASSPPRQPMNTEAFF.

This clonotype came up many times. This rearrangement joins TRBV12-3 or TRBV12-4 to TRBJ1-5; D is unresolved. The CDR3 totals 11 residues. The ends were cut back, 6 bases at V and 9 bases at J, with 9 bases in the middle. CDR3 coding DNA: TGTGCCAGCAGGACTGAGGGGCCCCAGCATTTT. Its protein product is CASRTEGPQHF.

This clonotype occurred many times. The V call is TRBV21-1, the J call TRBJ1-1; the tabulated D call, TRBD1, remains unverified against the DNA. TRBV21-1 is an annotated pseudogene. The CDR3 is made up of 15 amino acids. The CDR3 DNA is TGTGCCGCATGGGACCGAGCACATTTGAACACTGAAGCTTTCTTT. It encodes CAAWDRAHLNTEAFF.

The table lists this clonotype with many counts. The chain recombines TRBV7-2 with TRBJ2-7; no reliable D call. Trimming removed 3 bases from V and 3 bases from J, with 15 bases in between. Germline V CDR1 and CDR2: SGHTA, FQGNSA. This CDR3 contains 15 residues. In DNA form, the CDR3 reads TGTGCCAGCAGCTTGTTAAGCCCAGACGACTACGAGCAGTACTTC. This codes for CASSLLSPDDYEQYF.

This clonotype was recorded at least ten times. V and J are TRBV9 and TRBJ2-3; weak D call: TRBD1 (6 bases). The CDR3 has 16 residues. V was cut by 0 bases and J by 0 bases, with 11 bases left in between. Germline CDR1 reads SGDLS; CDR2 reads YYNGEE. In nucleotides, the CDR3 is TGTGCCAGCAGCGTAGCTAGTGGGGGCAGCACAGATACGCAGTATTTT. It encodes CASSVASGGSTDTQYF.

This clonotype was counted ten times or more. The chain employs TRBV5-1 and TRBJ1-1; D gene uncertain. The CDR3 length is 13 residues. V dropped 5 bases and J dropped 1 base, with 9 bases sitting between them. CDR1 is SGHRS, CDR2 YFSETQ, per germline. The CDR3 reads CASSGRTNTEAFF. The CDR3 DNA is TGCGCCAGCAGTGGAAGGACGAACACTGAAGCTTTCTTT.

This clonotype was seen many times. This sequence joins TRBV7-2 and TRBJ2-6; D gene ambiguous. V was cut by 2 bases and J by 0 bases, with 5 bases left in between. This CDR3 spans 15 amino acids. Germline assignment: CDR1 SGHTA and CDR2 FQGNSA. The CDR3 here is CASSLTSSGANVLTF. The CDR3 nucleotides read TGTGCCAGCAGCTTAACCTCCTCTGGGGCCAACGTCCTGACTTTC.

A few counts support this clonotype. The CDR3 loop is CSVQGDHQPQHF. DNA of the CDR3: TGCAGCGTCCAAGGAGACCATCAGCCCCAGCATTTT. V gene TRBV29-1 combines with J gene TRBJ1-5; D is unresolved. CDR3 length: 12 residues. V was cut by 6 bases and J by 5 bases, with 11 bases left in between. Germline V lookup: CDR1 SQVTM, CDR2 ANQGSEA.

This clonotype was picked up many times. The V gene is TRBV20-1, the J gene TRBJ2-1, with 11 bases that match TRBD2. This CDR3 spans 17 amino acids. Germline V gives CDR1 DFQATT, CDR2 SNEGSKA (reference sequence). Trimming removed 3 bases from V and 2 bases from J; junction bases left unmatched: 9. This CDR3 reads CSASSGLSGGAYNEQFF. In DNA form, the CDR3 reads TGCAGTGCTAGTTCTGGCCTTAGCGGGGGGGCCTACAATGAGCAGTTCTTC.

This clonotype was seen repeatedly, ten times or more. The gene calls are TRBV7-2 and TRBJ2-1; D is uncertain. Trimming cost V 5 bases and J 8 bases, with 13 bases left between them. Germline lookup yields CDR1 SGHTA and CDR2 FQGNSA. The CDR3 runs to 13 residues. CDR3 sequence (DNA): TGTGCCAGCAGCCCACCCGCTGATGATGAGCAGTTCTTC. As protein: CASSPPADDEQFF.

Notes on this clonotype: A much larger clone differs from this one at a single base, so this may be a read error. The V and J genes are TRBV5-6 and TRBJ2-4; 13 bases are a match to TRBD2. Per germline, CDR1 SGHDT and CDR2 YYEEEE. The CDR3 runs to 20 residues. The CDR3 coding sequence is TGTGCCGGCAGCCCCGACCTGGGACTAGCGGGGTCCCTAGCCAAAAACATTCAGTACTTC. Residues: CAGSPDLGLAGSLAKNIQYF.

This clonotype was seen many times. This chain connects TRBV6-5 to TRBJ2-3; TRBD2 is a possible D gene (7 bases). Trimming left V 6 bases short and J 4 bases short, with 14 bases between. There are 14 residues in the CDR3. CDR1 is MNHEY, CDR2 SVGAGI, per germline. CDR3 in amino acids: CASRLQGGADTQYF. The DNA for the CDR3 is TGTGCCAGCAGGTTACAGGGAGGGGCAGATACGCAGTATTTT.

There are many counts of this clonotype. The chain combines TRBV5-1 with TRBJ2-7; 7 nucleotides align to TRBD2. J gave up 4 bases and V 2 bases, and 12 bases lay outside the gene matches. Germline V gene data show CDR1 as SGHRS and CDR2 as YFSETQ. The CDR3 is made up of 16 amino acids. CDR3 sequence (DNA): TGCGCCAGCAGCTTCAGCCAAACACGGGGGGTTTACGAGCAGTACTTC. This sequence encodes CASSFSQTRGVYEQYF.

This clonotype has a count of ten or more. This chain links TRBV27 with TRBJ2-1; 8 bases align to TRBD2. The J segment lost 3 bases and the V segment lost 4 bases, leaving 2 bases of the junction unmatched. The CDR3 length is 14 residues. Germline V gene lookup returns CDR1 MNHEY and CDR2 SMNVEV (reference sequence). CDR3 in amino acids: CASSSGTSYNEQFF. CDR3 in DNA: TGTGCCAGCAGTTCCGGGACTAGCTACAATGAGCAGTTCTTC.